This T cell receptor beta chain was identified during a study of cytomegalovirus exposure and HLA in healthy donors. Trimming shortened V by 2 bases and J by 5 bases, and 13 bases separated the two germline ends. CDR1 and CDR2 from the germline V gene are SGHAT and FQDESV (reference sequence). CDR3 size: 14 residues. This PCR relied on a set of 60 Vbeta primers and 13 Jbeta primers. Produced via immunoSEQ multiplex PCR; TCRdb's table is partial and in-frame only. Altogether around 170,000 clones are present, around 78% being singletons, with the ten largest covering around 1.5%. The source is a man aged 35 to 55 in good health and CMV-seronegative. V is TRBV11-1 and J is TRBJ2-7, with D possibly TRBD2 on 6 matching bases. Sequenced material: PBMCs. The CDR3 loop reads CASSLRRDGNEQYF. The CDR3 DNA sequence: TGTGCCAGCAGCTTAAGGAGGGACGGGAACGAGCAGTACTTC.